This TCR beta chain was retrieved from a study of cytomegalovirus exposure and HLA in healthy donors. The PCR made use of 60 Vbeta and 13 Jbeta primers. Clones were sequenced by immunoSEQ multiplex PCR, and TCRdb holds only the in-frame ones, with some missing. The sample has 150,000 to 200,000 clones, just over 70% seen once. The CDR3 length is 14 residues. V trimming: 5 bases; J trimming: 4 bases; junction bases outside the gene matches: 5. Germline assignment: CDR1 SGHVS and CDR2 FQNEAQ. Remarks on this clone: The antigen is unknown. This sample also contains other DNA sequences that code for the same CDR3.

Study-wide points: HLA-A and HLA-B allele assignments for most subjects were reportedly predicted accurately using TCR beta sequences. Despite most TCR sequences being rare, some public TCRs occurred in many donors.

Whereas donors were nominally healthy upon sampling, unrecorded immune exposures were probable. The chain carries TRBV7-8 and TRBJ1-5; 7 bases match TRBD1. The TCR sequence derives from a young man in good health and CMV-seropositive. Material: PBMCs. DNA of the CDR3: TGTGCCAGCAGCCCGGGACAGAGGAATCAGCCCCAGCATTTT. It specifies CASSPGQRNQPQHF.